These T cell receptor beta chains were read from a single sample in a study of blood T cells in healthy people across ages. TCRdb independently ran MiXCR on the 5' RACE reads; one entry per CDR3 protein. The sample carries about 1,500,000 distinct CDR3 sequences, 42% recorded once. Sequencing was performed on blood. These receptors were taken from a young woman in good health. Both conserved end residues are part of each CDR3. A D gene is named only where the DNA matches it firmly. The size field is filled for only some rows; it gives once, few, many or a size class.

j_call: TRBJ2-1
v_call: TRBV29-1
clone_size: .
d_call: TRBD2
cdr3_aa: CSAQTSGRGEQFF
cdr3_nt: TGCAGCGCGCAGACTAGCGGGAGGGGCGAGCAGTTCTTC

j_call: TRBJ2-3
v_call: TRBV2
clone_size: .
d_call: .
cdr3_aa: CASIVSEAQYF
cdr3_nt: TGTGCCAGCATAGTTTCGGAAGCGCAGTATTTT

j_call: TRBJ2-7
v_call: TRBV28
clone_size: .
d_call: TRBD1
cdr3_aa: CASNAKPGQGTHEQYF
cdr3_nt: TGTGCCAGCAACGCCAAACCGGGACAGGGAACCCACGAGCAGTACTTC

j_call: TRBJ2-6
v_call: TRBV6-1
clone_size: .
d_call: TRBD1
cdr3_aa: CASSETGQRPGGANVLTF
cdr3_nt: TGTGCCAGCAGCGAAACGGGACAGCGTCCGGGCGGGGCCAACGTCCTGACTTTC

j_call: TRBJ2-7
v_call: TRBV7-9
clone_size: few
d_call: .
cdr3_aa: CASSLEVTPTKSSYEQYF
cdr3_nt: TGTGCCAGCAGCTTAGAGGTGACACCCACAAAGAGCTCCTACGAGCAGTACTTC

j_call: TRBJ1-2
v_call: TRBV2
clone_size: .
d_call: .
cdr3_aa: CALRSYGYTF
cdr3_nt: TGTGCCCTACGGAGCTATGGCTACACCTTC

j_call: TRBJ2-3
v_call: TRBV7-3
clone_size: .
d_call: .
cdr3_aa: CASSRTVTDTQYF
cdr3_nt: TGTGCCAGCAGTCGGACGGTAACAGATACGCAGTATTTT

j_call: TRBJ2-7
v_call: TRBV7-7
clone_size: few
d_call: .
cdr3_aa: CASSSLDAGYEQYF
cdr3_nt: TGTGCCAGCAGCTCCCTCGACGCGGGCTACGAGCAGTACTTC

j_call: TRBJ2-1
v_call: TRBV29-1
clone_size: few
d_call: TRBD2
cdr3_aa: CSVDAGTSGSNEQFF
cdr3_nt: TGCAGCGTTGACGCCGGGACTAGCGGAAGCAATGAGCAGTTCTTC

j_call: TRBJ2-7
v_call: TRBV28
clone_size: .
d_call: TRBD1
cdr3_aa: CASAETGEPDRTYEQYF
cdr3_nt: TGTGCCAGCGCGGAAACAGGGGAGCCGGACAGAACCTACGAGCAGTACTTC

j_call: TRBJ2-1
v_call: TRBV2
clone_size: once
d_call: .
cdr3_aa: CDSSPRTEQFF
cdr3_nt: TGTGACAGCAGCCCGCGTACTGAGCAGTTCTTC

j_call: TRBJ1-2
v_call: TRBV20-1
clone_size: few
d_call: .
cdr3_aa: CSARGGQGDYGYTF
cdr3_nt: TGCAGTGCTAGAGGGGGGCAGGGTGACTATGGCTACACCTTC

j_call: TRBJ1-2
v_call: TRBV7-9
clone_size: .
d_call: .
cdr3_aa: CASSPPTRGYGYTF
cdr3_nt: TGTGCCAGCAGCCCCCCCACGAGGGGCTATGGCTACACCTTC

j_call: TRBJ2-5
v_call: TRBV3-1
clone_size: .
d_call: .
cdr3_aa: CASSQQGGLEETQYF
cdr3_nt: TGTGCCAGCAGCCAACAGGGGGGGTTGGAGGAGACCCAGTACTTC

j_call: TRBJ2-1
v_call: TRBV6-5
clone_size: .
d_call: TRBD2
cdr3_aa: CASRRGRDEQFF
cdr3_nt: TGTGCCAGCAGACGCGGGAGAGATGAGCAGTTCTTC

j_call: TRBJ1-1
v_call: TRBV6-6
clone_size: .
d_call: .
cdr3_aa: CASSYPDGNTEAFF
cdr3_nt: TGTGCCAGCAGTTACCCGGACGGGAACACTGAAGCTTTCTTT

j_call: TRBJ2-2
v_call: TRBV11-2
clone_size: .
d_call: .
cdr3_aa: CASGSLGRAYNTGELFF
cdr3_nt: TGTGCCAGCGGCTCCCTAGGCCGGGCCTATAACACCGGGGAGCTGTTTTTT

j_call: TRBJ1-2
v_call: TRBV24-1
clone_size: .
d_call: .
cdr3_aa: CATSDSTAYGYTF
cdr3_nt: TGTGCCACCAGTGATTCTACAGCCTATGGCTACACCTTC

j_call: TRBJ2-3
v_call: TRBV9
clone_size: few
d_call: TRBD2
cdr3_aa: CASSVGGRGTDTQYF
cdr3_nt: TGTGCCAGCAGCGTAGGGGGGAGGGGCACAGATACGCAGTATTTT

j_call: TRBJ2-5
v_call: TRBV5-1
clone_size: few
d_call: TRBD1
cdr3_aa: CASSDGTEETQYF
cdr3_nt: TGCGCCAGCAGCGACGGGACAGAAGAGACCCAGTACTTC

j_call: TRBJ2-7
v_call: TRBV20-1
clone_size: .
d_call: .
cdr3_aa: CSARDSRGELEQYF
cdr3_nt: TGCAGTGCTAGAGATAGCAGGGGAGAGCTCGAGCAGTACTTC

j_call: TRBJ1-5
v_call: TRBV30
clone_size: .
d_call: .
cdr3_aa: CAWGPGDGPQHF
cdr3_nt: TGTGCCTGGGGGCCGGGTGATGGGCCCCAGCATTTT

j_call: TRBJ2-1
v_call: TRBV18
clone_size: .
d_call: .
cdr3_aa: CASSPRMGEQFF
cdr3_nt: TGTGCCAGCTCACCACGCATGGGTGAGCAGTTCTTC

j_call: TRBJ1-2
v_call: TRBV12-3/TRBV12-4
clone_size: few
d_call: .
cdr3_aa: CASSARGPSNGYTF
cdr3_nt: TGTGCCAGCAGTGCCCGGGGGCCGTCCAATGGCTACACCTTC

j_call: TRBJ1-4
v_call: TRBV6-6
clone_size: few
d_call: .
cdr3_aa: CASSFSVGSNEKLFF
cdr3_nt: TGTGCCAGCAGTTTCTCAGTAGGATCTAATGAAAAACTGTTTTTT

j_call: TRBJ1-5
v_call: TRBV27
clone_size: .
d_call: TRBD1
cdr3_aa: CASSFWAGGGGQPQHF
cdr3_nt: TGTGCCAGCAGTTTCTGGGCAGGGGGAGGAGGTCAGCCCCAGCATTTT

j_call: TRBJ2-7
v_call: TRBV20-1
clone_size: .
d_call: .
cdr3_aa: CSAPRPGSGFTEQYF
cdr3_nt: TGCAGTGCTCCCCGCCCGGGGAGCGGGTTTACCGAGCAGTACTTC

j_call: TRBJ1-2
v_call: TRBV4-2
clone_size: .
d_call: TRBD1
cdr3_aa: CASRRTGVDGYTF
cdr3_nt: TGTGCCAGCAGACGGACAGGGGTAGATGGCTACACCTTC

j_call: TRBJ1-4
v_call: TRBV5-1
clone_size: .
d_call: .
cdr3_aa: CASSAGTPGEKLFF
cdr3_nt: TGCGCCAGCAGCGCGGGAACGCCGGGAGAAAAACTGTTTTTT

j_call: TRBJ2-4
v_call: TRBV20-1
clone_size: .
d_call: TRBD1
cdr3_aa: CSARALGQGALAIQYF
cdr3_nt: TGCAGTGCTAGGGCTCTGGGACAGGGGGCGTTGGCCATTCAGTACTTC

j_call: TRBJ1-2
v_call: TRBV30
clone_size: .
d_call: TRBD1
cdr3_aa: CAWRDRGNYGYTF
cdr3_nt: TGTGCCTGGAGAGACAGGGGAAACTATGGCTACACCTTC

j_call: TRBJ2-7
v_call: TRBV5-1
clone_size: many
d_call: TRBD2
cdr3_aa: CASSGSGGYNEQYF
cdr3_nt: TGCGCCAGCAGCGGGTCGGGAGGCTACAATGAGCAGTACTTC

j_call: TRBJ2-7
v_call: TRBV5-6
clone_size: .
d_call: .
cdr3_aa: CASSSAHYISYNEQYF
cdr3_nt: TGTGCCAGCAGTTCGGCGCACTACATCTCCTACAATGAGCAGTACTTC

j_call: TRBJ1-2
v_call: TRBV25-1
clone_size: few
d_call: .
cdr3_aa: CASTKTGNYGYTF
cdr3_nt: TGTGCCAGTACCAAGACAGGAAACTATGGCTACACCTTC

j_call: TRBJ1-1
v_call: TRBV20-1
clone_size: .
d_call: TRBD1
cdr3_aa: CSAPGQVPPNTEAFF
cdr3_nt: TGCAGTGCCCCGGGACAGGTCCCACCGAACACTGAAGCTTTCTTT

j_call: TRBJ2-3
v_call: TRBV4-1
clone_size: .
d_call: .
cdr3_aa: CASSQAVVWVTDTQYF
cdr3_nt: TGCGCCAGCAGCCAGGCCGTGGTTTGGGTTACAGATACGCAGTATTTT

j_call: TRBJ2-5
v_call: TRBV7-2
clone_size: .
d_call: .
cdr3_aa: CASSLRTTGHNEQYF
cdr3_nt: TGTGCCAGCAGCTTAAGGACCACGGGACACAATGAGCAGTACTTC

j_call: TRBJ2-7
v_call: TRBV20-1
clone_size: .
d_call: TRBD1
cdr3_aa: CSAIRQGYSYEQYF
cdr3_nt: TGCAGTGCGATCAGACAGGGCTACTCCTACGAGCAGTACTTC

j_call: TRBJ2-4
v_call: TRBV2
clone_size: .
d_call: .
cdr3_aa: CASRPRGGAGENIQYF
cdr3_nt: TGTGCCAGCAGGCCCAGAGGGGGCGCGGGGGAAAACATTCAGTACTTC

j_call: TRBJ2-5
v_call: TRBV20-1
clone_size: .
d_call: .
cdr3_aa: CSARMQETQYF
cdr3_nt: TGCAGTGCTAGGATGCAAGAGACCCAGTACTTC

j_call: TRBJ1-4
v_call: TRBV15
clone_size: .
d_call: .
cdr3_aa: CTTSRLEGINEKLFF
cdr3_nt: TGTACCACCAGCAGACTGGAAGGAATTAATGAAAAACTGTTTTTT

j_call: TRBJ1-5
v_call: TRBV12-3/TRBV12-4
clone_size: once
d_call: .
cdr3_aa: CASSVKDNNQPQHF
cdr3_nt: TGTGCCAGCAGTGTAAAAGACAACAATCAGCCCCAGCATTTT

j_call: TRBJ2-7
v_call: TRBV5-1
clone_size: .
d_call: .
cdr3_aa: CASSLISGAASYEQYF
cdr3_nt: TGCGCCAGCAGCTTGATTTCGGGAGCGGCTTCCTACGAGCAGTACTTC

j_call: TRBJ2-5
v_call: TRBV20-1
clone_size: .
d_call: .
cdr3_aa: CSAILGDEQYF
cdr3_nt: TGCAGTGCTATCCTCGGGGATGAGCAGTACTTC

j_call: TRBJ2-1
v_call: TRBV5-1
clone_size: .
d_call: .
cdr3_aa: CASSPTLDHNEQFF
cdr3_nt: TGCGCCAGCAGCCCGACCCTGGACCACAATGAGCAGTTCTTC

j_call: TRBJ1-5
v_call: TRBV2
clone_size: .
d_call: TRBD1
cdr3_aa: CASSGGQGWNQPQHF
cdr3_nt: TGTGCCAGCAGTGGCGGACAGGGTTGGAATCAGCCCCAGCATTTT

j_call: TRBJ2-5
v_call: TRBV29-1
clone_size: few
d_call: .
cdr3_aa: CSVENLDWQETQYF
cdr3_nt: TGCAGCGTTGAAAACCTGGACTGGCAAGAGACCCAGTACTTC

j_call: TRBJ2-1
v_call: TRBV20-1
clone_size: .
d_call: .
cdr3_aa: CSARPRSSYNEQFF
cdr3_nt: TGCAGTGCTAGACCCCGGAGCTCCTACAATGAGCAGTTCTTC

j_call: TRBJ2-1
v_call: TRBV7-9
clone_size: .
d_call: .
cdr3_aa: CASSNQGGNEQFF
cdr3_nt: TGTGCCAGCAGCAACCAAGGCGGCAATGAGCAGTTCTTC

j_call: TRBJ2-5
v_call: TRBV28
clone_size: .
d_call: TRBD2
cdr3_aa: CASSALSGRAVGQETQYF
cdr3_nt: TGTGCCAGCAGTGCCCTTAGCGGGAGGGCCGTGGGCCAAGAGACCCAGTACTTC

j_call: TRBJ2-7
v_call: TRBV29-1
clone_size: many
d_call: TRBD1
cdr3_aa: CSVGDSLGYEQYF
cdr3_nt: TGCAGCGTTGGGGACAGCCTAGGGTACGAGCAGTACTTC

j_call: TRBJ1-4
v_call: TRBV12-3/TRBV12-4
clone_size: .
d_call: TRBD1
cdr3_aa: CASSFRTGNEKLFF
cdr3_nt: TGTGCCAGCAGTTTCAGGACAGGGAATGAAAAACTGTTTTTT

j_call: TRBJ2-1
v_call: TRBV10-3
clone_size: few
d_call: .
cdr3_aa: CAISLFNEQFF
cdr3_nt: TGTGCCATCAGCTTATTCAATGAGCAGTTCTTC

j_call: TRBJ2-7
v_call: TRBV7-2
clone_size: few
d_call: .
cdr3_aa: CASSLAFGSSYEQYF
cdr3_nt: TGTGCCAGCAGCTTAGCTTTTGGGAGTTCGTACGAGCAGTACTTC